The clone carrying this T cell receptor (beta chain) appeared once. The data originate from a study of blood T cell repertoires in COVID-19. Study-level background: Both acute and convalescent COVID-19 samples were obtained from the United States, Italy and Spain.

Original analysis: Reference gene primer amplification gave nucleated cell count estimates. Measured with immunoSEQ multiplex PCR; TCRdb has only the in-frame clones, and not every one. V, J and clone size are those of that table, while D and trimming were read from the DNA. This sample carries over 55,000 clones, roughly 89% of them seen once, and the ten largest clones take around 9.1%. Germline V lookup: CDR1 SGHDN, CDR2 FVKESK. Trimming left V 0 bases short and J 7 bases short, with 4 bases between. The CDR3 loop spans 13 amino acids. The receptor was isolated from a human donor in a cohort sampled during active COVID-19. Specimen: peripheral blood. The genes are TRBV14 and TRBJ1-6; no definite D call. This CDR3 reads CASSQDRNSPLHF. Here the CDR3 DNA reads TGTGCCAGCAGCCAAGATCGGAATTCACCCCTCCACTTT.